This TCR beta chain is from a study of CD8 T cells in ankylosing spondylitis. Points from the study as a whole: Clones tied to disease were said to be significantly enriched in matched ankylosing spondylitis synovial fluid. Among TCR beta sequences, a motif of roughly 8 highly homologous variants appeared characteristic of ankylosing spondylitis blood. The authors found the disease-linked clones to be CD8+ and relatively rare in peripheral blood. Several of the motif variants were reported before in synovial fluid and blood from reactive arthritis.

Quantitative molecular-barcoded 5'-RACE generated the TCR beta libraries. Each CDR3 protein is one row after TCRdb ran MiXCR on the 5' RACE reads. The sample lists 800,000 to 900,000 distinct CDR3 sequences; about 12% were seen once. The CDR3 is made up of 15 amino acids. Trimming removed 7 bases at V and 4 bases at J, with 23 bases between. In germline, CDR1 is DFQATT, CDR2 SNEGSKA (reference sequence). About this clonotype itself: Its antigen is as yet unknown.

The rearrangement joins TRBV20-1 to TRBJ2-7; weak D call: TRBD2 (6 bases). The TCR comes from a male donor with ankylosing spondylitis. The sequenced material came from blood, either unsorted or a sorted T cell fraction (not recorded which). CDR3 DNA sequence: TGCAGTGTACCCCCCAGGTCGGGAGTCGGGTACGAGCAGTACTTC. Amino acids: CSVPPRSGVGYEQYF.